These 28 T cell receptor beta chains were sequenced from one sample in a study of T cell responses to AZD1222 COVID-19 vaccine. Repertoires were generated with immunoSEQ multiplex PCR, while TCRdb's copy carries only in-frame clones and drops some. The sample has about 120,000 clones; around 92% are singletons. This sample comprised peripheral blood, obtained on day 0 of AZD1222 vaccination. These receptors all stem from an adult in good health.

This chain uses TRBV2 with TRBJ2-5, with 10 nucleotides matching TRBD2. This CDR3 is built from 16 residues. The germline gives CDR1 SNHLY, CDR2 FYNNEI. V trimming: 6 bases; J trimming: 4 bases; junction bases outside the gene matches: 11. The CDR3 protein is CASSHGLAGVRETQYF. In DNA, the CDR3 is TGTGCCAGCAGCCATGGTCTAGCGGGAGTCCGAGAGACCCAGTACTTC.

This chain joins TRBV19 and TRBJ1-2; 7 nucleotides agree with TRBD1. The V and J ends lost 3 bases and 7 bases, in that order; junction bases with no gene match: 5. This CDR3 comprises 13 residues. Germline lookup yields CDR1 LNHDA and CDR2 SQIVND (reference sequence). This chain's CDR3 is CASSMPRGSGYTF. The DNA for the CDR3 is TGTGCCAGTAGTATGCCCAGGGGGTCTGGCTACACCTTC.

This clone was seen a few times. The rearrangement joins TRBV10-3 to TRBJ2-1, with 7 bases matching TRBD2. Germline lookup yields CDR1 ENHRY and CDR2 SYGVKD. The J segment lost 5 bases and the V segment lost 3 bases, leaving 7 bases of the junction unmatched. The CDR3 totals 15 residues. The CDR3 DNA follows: TGTGCCATCAGTGAACGAGCGGGAAGCCACAATGAGCAGTTCTTC. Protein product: CAISERAGSHNEQFF.

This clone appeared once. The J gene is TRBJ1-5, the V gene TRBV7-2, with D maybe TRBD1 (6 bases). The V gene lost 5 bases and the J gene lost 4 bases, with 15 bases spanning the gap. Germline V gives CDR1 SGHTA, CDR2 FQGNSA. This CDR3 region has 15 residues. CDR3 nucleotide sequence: TGTGCCAGCAGCCGGCAGACAGGCGCAAATCAGCCCCAGCATTTT. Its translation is CASSRQTGANQPQHF. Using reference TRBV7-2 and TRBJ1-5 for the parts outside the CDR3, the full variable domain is GAGVSQSPSNKVTEKGKDVELRCDPISGHTALYWYRQSLGQGLEFLIYFQGNSAPDKSGLPSDRFSAERTGGSVSTLTIQRTQQEDSAVYLCASSRQTGANQPQHFGDGTRLSIL.

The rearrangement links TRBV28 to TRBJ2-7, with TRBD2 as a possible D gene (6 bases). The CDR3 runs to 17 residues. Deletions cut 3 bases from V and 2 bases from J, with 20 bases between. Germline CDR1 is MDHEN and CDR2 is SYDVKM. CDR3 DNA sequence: TGTGCCAGCAGTTTGTGGACTACCGAATCTCTACCCTACGAGCAGTACTTC. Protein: CASSLWTTESLPYEQYF.

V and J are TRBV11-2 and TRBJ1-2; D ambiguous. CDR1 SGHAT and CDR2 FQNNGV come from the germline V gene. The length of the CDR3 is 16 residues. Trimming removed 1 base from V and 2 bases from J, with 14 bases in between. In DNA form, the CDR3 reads TGTGCCAGCAGCTTAGTAGAAGCGGACCCGAACTATGGCTACACCTTC. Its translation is CASSLVEADPNYGYTF.

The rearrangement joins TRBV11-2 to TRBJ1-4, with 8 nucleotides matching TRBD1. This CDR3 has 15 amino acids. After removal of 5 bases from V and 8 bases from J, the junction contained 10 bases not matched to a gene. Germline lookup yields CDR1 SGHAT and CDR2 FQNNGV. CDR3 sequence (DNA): TGTGCCAGCAGCCTAGGGAGGACAGGGCGGGAAAAACTGTTTTTT. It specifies CASSLGRTGREKLFF.

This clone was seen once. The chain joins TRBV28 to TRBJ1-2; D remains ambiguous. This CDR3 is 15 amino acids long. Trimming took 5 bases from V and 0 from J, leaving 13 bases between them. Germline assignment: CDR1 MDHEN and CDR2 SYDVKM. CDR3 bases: TGTGCCAGCAGTGTACATCCGGGGTCTAACTATGGCTACACCTTC. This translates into CASSVHPGSNYGYTF.

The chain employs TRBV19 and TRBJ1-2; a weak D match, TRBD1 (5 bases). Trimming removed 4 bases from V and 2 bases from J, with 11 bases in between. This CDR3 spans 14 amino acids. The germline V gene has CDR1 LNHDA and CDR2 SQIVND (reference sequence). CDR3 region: CASSTRTPNYGYTF. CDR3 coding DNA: TGTGCCAGTAGTACCAGGACACCCAACTATGGCTACACCTTC.

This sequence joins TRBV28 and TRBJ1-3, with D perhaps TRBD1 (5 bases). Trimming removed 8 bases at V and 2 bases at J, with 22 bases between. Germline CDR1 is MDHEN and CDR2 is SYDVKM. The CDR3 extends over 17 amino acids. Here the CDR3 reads CASRHMGRTEAGNTIYF. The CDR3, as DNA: TGTGCCAGCCGACACATGGGACGGACCGAAGCTGGAAACACCATATATTTT.

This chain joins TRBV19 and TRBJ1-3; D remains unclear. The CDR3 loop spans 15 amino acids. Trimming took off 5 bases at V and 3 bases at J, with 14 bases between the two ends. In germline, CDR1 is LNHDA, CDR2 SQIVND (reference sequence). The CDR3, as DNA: TGTGCCAGTAGTCTACATCAGCCCCGTGGAAACACCATATATTTT. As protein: CASSLHQPRGNTIYF.

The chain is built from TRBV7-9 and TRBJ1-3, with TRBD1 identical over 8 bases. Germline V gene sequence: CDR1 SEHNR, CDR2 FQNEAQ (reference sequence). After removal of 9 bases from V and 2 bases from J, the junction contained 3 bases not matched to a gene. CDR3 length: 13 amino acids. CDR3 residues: CARTGETGNTIYF. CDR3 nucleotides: TGTGCCAGGACAGGGGAAACTGGAAACACCATATATTTT.

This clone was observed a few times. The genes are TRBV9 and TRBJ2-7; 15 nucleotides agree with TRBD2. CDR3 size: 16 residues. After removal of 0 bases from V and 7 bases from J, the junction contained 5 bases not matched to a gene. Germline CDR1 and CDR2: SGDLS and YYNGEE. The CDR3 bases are TGTGCCAGCAGCGTAGGGGGACTAGCGGGAGGAGGTGAGCAGTACTTC. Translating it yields CASSVGGLAGGGEQYF.

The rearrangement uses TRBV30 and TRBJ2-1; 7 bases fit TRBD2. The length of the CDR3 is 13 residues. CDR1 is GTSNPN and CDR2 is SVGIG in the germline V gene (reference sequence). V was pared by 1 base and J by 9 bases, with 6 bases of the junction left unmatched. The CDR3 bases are TGTGCCTGGAGTGCTGGACTAGAGGGTGAGCAGTTCTTC. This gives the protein CAWSAGLEGEQFF.

The CDR3 region is CASARRGPSSYEQYF. The DNA of the CDR3 is TGTGCCAGCGCTAGACGCGGGCCGAGCTCCTACGAGCAGTACTTC. This chain links TRBV21-1 with TRBJ2-7; the DNA was not compared with TRBD2, the D call given in the table. TRBV21-1 is designated a pseudogene. The CDR3 is 15 amino acids.

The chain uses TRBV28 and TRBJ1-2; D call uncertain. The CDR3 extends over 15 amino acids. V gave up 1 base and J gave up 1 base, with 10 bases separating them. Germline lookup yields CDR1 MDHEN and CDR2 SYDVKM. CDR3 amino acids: CASSLLQVINYGYTF. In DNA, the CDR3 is TGTGCCAGCAGTTTATTGCAGGTTATTAACTATGGCTACACCTTC.

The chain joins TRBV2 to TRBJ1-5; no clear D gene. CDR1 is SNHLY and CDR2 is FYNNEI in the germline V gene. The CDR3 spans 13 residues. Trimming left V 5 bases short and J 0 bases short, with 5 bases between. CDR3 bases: TGTGCCAGCAGTAAAGATAGCAATCAGCCCCAGCATTTT. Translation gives CASSKDSNQPQHF.

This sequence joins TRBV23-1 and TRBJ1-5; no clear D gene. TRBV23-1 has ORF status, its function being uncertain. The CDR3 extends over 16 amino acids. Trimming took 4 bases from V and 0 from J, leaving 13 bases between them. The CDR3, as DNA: TGCGCCAGCAGTCCGATGAGGGATTTTAGCAATCAGCCCCAGCATTTT. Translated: CASSPMRDFSNQPQHF.

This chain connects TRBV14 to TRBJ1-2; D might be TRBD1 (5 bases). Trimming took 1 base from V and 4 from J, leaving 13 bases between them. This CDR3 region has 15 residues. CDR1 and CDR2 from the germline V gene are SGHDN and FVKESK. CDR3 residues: CASSQVGQGRYGYTF. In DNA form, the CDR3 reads TGTGCCAGCAGCCAAGTGGGCCAGGGCCGCTATGGCTACACCTTC.

Written as DNA, the CDR3 is TGTGCCAGCAGTCCGATGGACAGGGGAGAGACCCAGTACTTC. It codes for CASSPMDRGETQYF. The chain employs TRBV27 and TRBJ2-5, with TRBD1 matching over 9 bases. Per germline, CDR1 MNHEY and CDR2 SMNVEV (reference sequence). With V trimmed by 5 bases and J by 4 bases, 5 bases remained unmatched. This CDR3 has 14 amino acids.

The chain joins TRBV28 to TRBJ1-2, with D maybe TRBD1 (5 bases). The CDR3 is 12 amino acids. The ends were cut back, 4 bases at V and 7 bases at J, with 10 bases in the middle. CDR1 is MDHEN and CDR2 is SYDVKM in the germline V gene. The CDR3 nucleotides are TGTGCCAGCAGTTCCAGGGTGGGTGGCTACACCTTC. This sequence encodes CASSSRVGGYTF.

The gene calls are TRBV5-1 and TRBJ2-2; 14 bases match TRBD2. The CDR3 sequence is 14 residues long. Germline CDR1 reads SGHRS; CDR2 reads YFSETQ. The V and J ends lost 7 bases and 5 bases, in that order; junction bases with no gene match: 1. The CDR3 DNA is TGCGCCAGCGGGACTAGCGGGAGAACCGGGGAGCTGTTTTTT. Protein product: CASGTSGRTGELFF.

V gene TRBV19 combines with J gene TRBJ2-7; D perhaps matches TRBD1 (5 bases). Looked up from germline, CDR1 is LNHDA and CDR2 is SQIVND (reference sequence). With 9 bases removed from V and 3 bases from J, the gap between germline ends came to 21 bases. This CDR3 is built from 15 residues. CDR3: CASRSLSQGSYEQYF. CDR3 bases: TGTGCCAGCCGATCACTATCTCAGGGAAGCTACGAGCAGTACTTC.

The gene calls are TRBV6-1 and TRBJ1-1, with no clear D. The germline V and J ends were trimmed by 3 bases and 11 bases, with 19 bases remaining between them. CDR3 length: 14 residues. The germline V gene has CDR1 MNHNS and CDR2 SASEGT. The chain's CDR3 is CASSESFWGEEAFF. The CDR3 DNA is TGTGCCAGCAGTGAGAGTTTTTGGGGAGAGGAGGCTTTCTTT.

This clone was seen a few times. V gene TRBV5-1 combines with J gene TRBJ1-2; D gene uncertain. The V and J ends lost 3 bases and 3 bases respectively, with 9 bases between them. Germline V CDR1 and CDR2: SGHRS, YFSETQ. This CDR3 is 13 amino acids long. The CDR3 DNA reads TGCGCCAGCAGCTCCGTGACTGACTATGGCTACACCTTC. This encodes CASSSVTDYGYTF.

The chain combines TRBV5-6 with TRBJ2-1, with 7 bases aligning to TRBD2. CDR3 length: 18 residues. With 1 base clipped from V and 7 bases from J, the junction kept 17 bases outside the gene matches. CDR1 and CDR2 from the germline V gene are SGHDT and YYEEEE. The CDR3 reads CASSLFRNRASGLNEQFF. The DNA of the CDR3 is TGTGCCAGCAGCTTGTTTCGCAATCGGGCTAGCGGACTAAATGAGCAGTTCTTC.

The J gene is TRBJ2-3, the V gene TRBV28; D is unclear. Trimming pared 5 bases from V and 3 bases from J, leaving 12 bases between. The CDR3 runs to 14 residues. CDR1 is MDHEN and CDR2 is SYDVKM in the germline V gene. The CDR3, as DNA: TGTGCCAGCAGTGCCATATGGGTTACAGATACGCAGTATTTT. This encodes CASSAIWVTDTQYF.

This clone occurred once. The CDR3 sequence: CAIKKPGPRSTGELFF. The CDR3 nucleotides are TGTGCCATCAAGAAGCCCGGTCCGCGTAGTACCGGGGAGCTGTTTTTT. The chain joins TRBV28 to TRBJ2-2; D ambiguous. The CDR3 loop spans 16 amino acids. Trimming cost V 10 bases and J 5 bases, with 23 bases left between them. Looked up from germline, CDR1 is MDHEN and CDR2 is SYDVKM.